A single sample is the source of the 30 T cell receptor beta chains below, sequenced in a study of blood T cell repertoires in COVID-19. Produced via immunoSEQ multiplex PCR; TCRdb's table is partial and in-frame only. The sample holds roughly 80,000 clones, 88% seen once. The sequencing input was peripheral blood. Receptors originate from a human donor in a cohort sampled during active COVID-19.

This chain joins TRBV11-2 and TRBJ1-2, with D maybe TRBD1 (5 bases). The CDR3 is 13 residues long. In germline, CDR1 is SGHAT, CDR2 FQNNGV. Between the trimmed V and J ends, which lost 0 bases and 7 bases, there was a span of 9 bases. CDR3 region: CASSLERGGGYTF. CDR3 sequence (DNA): TGTGCCAGCAGCTTAGAAAGGGGAGGTGGCTACACCTTC.

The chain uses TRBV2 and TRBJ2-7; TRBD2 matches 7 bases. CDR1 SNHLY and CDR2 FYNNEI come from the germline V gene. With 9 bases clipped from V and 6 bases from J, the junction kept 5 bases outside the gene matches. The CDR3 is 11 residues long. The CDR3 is CASRGEFEQYF. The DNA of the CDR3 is TGTGCCAGTCGGGGGGAGTTCGAGCAGTACTTC.

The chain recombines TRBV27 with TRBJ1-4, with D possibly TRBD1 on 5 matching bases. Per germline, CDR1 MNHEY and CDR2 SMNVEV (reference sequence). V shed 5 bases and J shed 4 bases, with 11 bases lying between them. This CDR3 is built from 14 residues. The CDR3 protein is CASSPREINEKLFF. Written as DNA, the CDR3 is TGTGCCAGCAGTCCCAGGGAAATTAATGAAAAACTGTTTTTT.

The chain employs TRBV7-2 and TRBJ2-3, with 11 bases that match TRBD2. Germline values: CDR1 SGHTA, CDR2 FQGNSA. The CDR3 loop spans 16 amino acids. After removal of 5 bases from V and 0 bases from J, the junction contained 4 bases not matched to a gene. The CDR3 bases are TGTGCCAGCAGCACCCGACTAGCGGGAAGCACAGATACGCAGTATTTT. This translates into CASSTRLAGSTDTQYF.

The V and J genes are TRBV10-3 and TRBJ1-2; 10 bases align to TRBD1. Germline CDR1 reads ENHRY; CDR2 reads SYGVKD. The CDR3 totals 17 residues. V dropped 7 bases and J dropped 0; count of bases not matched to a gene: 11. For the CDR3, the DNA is TGTGCCATCAAAGACCCGACAGGGGGCGCCCCTAACTATGGCTACACCTTC. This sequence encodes CAIKDPTGGAPNYGYTF.

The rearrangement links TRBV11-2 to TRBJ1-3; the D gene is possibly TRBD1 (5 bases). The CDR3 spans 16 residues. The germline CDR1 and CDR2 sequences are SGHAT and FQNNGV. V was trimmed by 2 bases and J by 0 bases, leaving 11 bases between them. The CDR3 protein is CASSLLGGRSGNTIYF. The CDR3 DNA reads TGTGCCAGCAGCTTATTGGGGGGTCGCTCTGGAAACACCATATATTTT.

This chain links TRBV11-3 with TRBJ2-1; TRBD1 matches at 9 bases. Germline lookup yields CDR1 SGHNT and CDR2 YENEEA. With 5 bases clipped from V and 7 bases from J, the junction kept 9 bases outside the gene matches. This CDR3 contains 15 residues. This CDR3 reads CASSLGNRGLNEQFF. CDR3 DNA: TGTGCCAGCAGCCTGGGAAACAGGGGGCTTAATGAGCAGTTCTTC.

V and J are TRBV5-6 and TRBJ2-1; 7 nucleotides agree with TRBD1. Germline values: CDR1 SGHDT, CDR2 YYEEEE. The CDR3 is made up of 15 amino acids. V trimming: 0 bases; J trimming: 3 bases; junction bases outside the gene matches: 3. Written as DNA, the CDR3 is TGTGCCAGCAGCTTGGAACAGGGGCGCTACAATGAGCAGTTCTTC. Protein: CASSLEQGRYNEQFF.

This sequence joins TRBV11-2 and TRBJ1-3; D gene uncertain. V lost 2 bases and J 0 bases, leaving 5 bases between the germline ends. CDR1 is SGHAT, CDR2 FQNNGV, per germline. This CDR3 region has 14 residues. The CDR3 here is CASSLFFSGNTIYF. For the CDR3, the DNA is TGTGCCAGCAGCTTATTCTTCTCTGGAAACACCATATATTTT.

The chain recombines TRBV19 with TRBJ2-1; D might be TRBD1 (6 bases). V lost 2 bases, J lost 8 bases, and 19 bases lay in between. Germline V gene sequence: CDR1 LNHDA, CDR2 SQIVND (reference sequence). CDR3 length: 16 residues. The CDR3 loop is CASSIRTGTLGDEQFF. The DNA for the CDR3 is TGTGCCAGTAGTATACGCACCGGGACACTAGGAGATGAGCAGTTCTTC. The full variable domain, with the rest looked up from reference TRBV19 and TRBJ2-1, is DGGITQSPKYLFRKEGQNVTLSCEQNLNHDAMYWYRQDPGQGLRLIYYSQIVNDFQKGDIAEGYSVSREKKESFPLTVTSAQKNPTAFYLCASSIRTGTLGDEQFFGPGTRLTVL.

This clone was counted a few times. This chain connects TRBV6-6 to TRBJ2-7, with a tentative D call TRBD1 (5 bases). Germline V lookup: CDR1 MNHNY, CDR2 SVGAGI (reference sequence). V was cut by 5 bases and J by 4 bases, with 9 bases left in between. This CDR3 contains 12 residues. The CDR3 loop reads CASSTTVYEQYF. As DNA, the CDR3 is TGTGCCAGCAGTACGACAGTATACGAGCAGTACTTC.

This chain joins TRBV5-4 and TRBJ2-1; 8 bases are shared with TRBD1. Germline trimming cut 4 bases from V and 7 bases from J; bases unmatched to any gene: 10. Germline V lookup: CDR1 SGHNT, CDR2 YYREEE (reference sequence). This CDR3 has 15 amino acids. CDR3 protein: CASSPGQGGRNEQFF. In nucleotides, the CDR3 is TGTGCCAGCAGCCCCGGACAGGGAGGTAGGAATGAGCAGTTCTTC.

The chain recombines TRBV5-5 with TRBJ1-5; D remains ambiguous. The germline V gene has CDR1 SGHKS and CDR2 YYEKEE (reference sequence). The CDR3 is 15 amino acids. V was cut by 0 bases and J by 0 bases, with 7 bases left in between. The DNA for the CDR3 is TGTGCCAGCAGCTTGGAAAGCTCTAGCAATCAGCCCCAGCATTTT. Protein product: CASSLESSSNQPQHF.

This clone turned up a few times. The CDR3 sequence: CASSSSGAQQREYF. DNA of the CDR3: TGCGCCAGCAGCTCTTCCGGGGCGCAACAGCGGGAGTACTTC. The rearrangement uses TRBV5-1 and TRBJ2-7; tentatively, D is TRBD2 (6 bases). The CDR3 spans 14 residues. Trimming cost V 3 bases and J 11 bases, with 21 bases left between them. Germline V lookup: CDR1 SGHRS, CDR2 YFSETQ.

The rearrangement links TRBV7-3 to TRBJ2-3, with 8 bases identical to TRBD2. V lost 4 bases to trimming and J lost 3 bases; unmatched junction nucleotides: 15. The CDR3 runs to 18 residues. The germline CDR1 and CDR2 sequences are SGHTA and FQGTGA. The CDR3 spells CASSSRGGLAGRTDTQYF. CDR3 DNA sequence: TGTGCCAGCAGCTCGCGAGGAGGGTTAGCGGGGAGGACAGATACGCAGTATTTT.

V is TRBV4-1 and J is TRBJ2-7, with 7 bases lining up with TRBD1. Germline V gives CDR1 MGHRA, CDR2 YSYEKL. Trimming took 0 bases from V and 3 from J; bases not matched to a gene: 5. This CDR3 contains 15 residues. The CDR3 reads CASSQERTGHYEQYF. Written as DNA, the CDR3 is TGCGCCAGCAGCCAAGAAAGGACAGGCCACTACGAGCAGTACTTC.

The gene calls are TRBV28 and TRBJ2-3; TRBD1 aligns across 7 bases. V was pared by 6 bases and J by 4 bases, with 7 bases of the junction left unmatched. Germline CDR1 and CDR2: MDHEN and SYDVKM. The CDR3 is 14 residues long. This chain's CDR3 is CASSQHGTADTQYF. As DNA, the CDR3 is TGTGCCAGCAGCCAGCATGGGACAGCAGATACGCAGTATTTT.

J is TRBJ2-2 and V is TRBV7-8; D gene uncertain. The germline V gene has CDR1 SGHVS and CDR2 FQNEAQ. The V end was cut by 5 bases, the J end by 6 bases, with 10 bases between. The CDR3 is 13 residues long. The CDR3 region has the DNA TGTGCCAGCAGCCATACAGTTCCCGGGGAGCTGTTTTTT. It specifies CASSHTVPGELFF.

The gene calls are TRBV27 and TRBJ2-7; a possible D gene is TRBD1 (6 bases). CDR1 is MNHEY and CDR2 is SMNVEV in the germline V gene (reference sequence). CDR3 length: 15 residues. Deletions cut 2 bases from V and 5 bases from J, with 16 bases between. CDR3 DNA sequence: TGTGCCAGCAGTTTAGGAACAGGGTCTTCCCACGAGCAGTACTTC. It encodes CASSLGTGSSHEQYF.

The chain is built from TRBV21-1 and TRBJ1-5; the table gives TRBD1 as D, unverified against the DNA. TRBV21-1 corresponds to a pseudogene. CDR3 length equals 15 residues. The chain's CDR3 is CASSKGSGGIQPQHF. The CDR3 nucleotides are TGTGCCAGCAGCAAAGGCTCAGGGGGGATTCAGCCCCAGCATTTT.

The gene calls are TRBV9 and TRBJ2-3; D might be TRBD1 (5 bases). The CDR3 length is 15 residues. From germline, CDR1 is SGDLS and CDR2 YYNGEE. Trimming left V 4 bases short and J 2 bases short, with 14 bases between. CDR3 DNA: TGTGCCAGCAGCCGGTTGGGGCTCAACACAGATACGCAGTATTTT. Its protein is CASSRLGLNTDTQYF.

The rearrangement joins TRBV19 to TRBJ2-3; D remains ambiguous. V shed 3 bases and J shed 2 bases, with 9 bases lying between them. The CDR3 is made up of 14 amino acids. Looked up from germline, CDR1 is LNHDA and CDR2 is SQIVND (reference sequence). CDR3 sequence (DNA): TGTGCCAGTAGTATGCATGGCCCCACAGATACGCAGTATTTT. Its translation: CASSMHGPTDTQYF.

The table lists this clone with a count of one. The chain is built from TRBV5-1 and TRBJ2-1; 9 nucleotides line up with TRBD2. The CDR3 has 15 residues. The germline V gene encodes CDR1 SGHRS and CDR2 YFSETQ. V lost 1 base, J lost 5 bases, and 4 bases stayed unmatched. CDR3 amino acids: CASSLRASGNNEQFF. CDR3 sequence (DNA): TGCGCCAGCAGCTTGCGGGCTAGCGGGAACAATGAGCAGTTCTTC.

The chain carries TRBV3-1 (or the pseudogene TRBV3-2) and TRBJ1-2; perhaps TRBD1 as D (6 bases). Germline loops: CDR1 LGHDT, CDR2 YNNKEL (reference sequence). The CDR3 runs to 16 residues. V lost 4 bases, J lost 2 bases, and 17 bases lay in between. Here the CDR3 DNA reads TGTGCCAGCAGCCCAATCACAGGGTCGCCCAACTATGGCTACACCTTC. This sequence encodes CASSPITGSPNYGYTF.

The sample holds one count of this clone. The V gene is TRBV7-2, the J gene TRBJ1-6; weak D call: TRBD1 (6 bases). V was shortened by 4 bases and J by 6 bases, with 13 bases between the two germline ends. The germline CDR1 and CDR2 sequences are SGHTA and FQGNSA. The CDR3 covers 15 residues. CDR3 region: CASSSRQGSNSPLHF. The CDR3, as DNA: TGTGCCAGCAGCTCACGCCAGGGGAGTAATTCACCCCTCCACTTT.

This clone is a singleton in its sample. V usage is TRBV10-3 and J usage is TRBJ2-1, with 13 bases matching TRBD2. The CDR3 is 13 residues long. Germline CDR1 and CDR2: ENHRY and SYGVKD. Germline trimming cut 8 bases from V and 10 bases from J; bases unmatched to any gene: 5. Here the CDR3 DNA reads TGTGCCATCGGACTAGCGGGAGTAGAGGAGCAGTTCTTC. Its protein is CAIGLAGVEEQFF.

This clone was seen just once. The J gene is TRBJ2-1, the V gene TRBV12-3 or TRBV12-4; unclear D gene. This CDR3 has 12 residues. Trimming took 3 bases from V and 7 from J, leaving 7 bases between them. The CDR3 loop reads CASSLLSNEQFF. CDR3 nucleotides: TGTGCCAGCAGTTTGTTGTCGAATGAGCAGTTCTTC.

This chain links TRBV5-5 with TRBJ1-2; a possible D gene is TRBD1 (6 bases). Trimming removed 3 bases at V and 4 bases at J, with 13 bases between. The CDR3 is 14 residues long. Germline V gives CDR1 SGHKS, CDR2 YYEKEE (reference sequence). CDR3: CASSSGGGGYGYTF. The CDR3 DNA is TGTGCCAGCAGCTCGGGAGGAGGGGGCTATGGCTACACCTTC.

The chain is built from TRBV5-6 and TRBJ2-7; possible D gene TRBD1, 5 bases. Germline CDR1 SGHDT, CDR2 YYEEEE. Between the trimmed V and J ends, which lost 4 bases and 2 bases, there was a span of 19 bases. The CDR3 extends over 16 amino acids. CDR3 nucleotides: TGTGCCAGCAGCCACCTCCCAGGGCAGGACACCTACGAGCAGTACTTC. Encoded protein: CASSHLPGQDTYEQYF.

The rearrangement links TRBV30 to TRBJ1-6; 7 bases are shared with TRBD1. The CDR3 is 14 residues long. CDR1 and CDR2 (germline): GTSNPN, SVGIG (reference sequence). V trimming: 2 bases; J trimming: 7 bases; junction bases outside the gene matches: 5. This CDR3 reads CAWSPGQINSPLHF. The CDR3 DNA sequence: TGTGCCTGGAGTCCGGGACAGATAAATTCACCCCTCCACTTT.